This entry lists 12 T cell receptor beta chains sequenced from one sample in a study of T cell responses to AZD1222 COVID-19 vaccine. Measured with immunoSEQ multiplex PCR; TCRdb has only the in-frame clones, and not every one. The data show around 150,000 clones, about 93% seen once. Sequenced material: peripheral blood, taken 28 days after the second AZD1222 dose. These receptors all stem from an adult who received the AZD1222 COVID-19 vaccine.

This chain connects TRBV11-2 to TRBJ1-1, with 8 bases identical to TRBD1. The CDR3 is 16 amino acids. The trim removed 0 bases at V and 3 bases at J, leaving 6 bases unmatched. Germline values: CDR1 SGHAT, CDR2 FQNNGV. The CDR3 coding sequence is TGTGCCAGCAGCTTAGAGGCAGGGGGCTGGGACACTGAAGCTTTCTTT. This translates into CASSLEAGGWDTEAFF. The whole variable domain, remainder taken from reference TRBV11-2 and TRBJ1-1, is EAGVAQSPRYKIIEKRQSVAFWCNPISGHATLYWYQQILGQGPKLLIQFQNNGVVDDSQLPKDRFSAERLKGVDSTLKIQPAKLEDSAVYLCASSLEAGGWDTEAFFGQGTRLTVV.

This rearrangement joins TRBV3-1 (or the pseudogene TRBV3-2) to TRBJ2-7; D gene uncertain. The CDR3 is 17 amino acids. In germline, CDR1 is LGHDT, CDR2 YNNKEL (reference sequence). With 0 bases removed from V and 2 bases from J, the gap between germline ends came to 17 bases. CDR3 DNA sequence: TGTGCCAGCAGCCAAGAATTAATCGGGCTAGAAACCTACGAGCAGTACTTC. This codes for CASSQELIGLETYEQYF.

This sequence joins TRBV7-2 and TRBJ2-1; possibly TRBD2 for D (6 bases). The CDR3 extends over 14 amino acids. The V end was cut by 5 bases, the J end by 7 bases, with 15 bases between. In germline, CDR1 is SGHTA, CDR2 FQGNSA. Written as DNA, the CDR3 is TGTGCCAGCAGCCCGGGACTCATTGGGAATGAGCAGTTCTTC. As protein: CASSPGLIGNEQFF. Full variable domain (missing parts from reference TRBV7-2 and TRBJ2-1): GAGVSQSPSNKVTEKGKDVELRCDPISGHTALYWYRQSLGQGLEFLIYFQGNSAPDKSGLPSDRFSAERTGGSVSTLTIQRTQQEDSAVYLCASSPGLIGNEQFFGPGTRLTVL.

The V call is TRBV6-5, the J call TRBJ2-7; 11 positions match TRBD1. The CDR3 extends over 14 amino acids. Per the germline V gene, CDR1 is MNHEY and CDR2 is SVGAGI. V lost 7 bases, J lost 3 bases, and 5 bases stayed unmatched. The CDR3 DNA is TGTGCCAGCACCGGGACAGGGGGTGGCTACGAGCAGTACTTC. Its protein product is CASTGTGGGYEQYF.

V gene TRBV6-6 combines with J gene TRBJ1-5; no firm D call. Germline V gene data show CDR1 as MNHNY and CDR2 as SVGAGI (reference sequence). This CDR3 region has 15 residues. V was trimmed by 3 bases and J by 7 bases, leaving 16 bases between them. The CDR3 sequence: CASSYQDGGGQPQHF. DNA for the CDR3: TGTGCCAGCAGTTATCAGGACGGAGGTGGACAGCCCCAGCATTTT.

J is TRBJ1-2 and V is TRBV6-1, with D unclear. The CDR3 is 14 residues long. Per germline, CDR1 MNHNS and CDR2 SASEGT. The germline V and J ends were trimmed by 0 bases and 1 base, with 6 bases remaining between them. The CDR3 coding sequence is TGTGCCAGCAGTGAAGCTCCAGATAACTATGGCTACACCTTC. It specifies CASSEAPDNYGYTF.

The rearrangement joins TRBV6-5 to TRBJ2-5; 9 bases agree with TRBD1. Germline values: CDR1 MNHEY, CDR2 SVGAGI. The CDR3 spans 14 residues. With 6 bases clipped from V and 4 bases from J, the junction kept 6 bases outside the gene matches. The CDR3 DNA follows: TGTGCCAGCAGCGGAACAGGGGGCGCAGAGACCCAGTACTTC. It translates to CASSGTGGAETQYF.

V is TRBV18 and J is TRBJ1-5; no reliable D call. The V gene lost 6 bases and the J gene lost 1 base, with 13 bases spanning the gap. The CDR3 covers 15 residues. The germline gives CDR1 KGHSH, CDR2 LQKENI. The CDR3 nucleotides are TGTGCCAGCTCGCTGACGGGAGACAGCAATCAGCCCCAGCATTTT. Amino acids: CASSLTGDSNQPQHF.

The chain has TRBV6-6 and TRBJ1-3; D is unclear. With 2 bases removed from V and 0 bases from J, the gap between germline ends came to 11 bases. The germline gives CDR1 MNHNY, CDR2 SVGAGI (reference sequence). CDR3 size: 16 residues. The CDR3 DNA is TGTGCCAGCAGTTACGGAAAGGCGAGCTCTGGAAACACCATATATTTT. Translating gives CASSYGKASSGNTIYF.

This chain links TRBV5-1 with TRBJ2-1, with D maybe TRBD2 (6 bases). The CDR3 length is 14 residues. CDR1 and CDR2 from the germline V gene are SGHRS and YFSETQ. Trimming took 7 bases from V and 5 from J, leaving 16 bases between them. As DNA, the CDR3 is TGCGCCAGCCGACTCGGGACTGTGAACAATGAGCAGTTCTTC. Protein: CASRLGTVNNEQFF.

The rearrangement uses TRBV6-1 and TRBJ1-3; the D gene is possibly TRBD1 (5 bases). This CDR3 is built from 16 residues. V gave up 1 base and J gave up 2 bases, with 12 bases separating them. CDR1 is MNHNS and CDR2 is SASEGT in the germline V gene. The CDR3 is CASSEVPGVAGNTIYF. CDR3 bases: TGTGCCAGCAGTGAAGTCCCGGGGGTGGCTGGAAACACCATATATTTT.

DNA of the CDR3: TGTGCCAGCAGCCCACCGACAGGGGCAAACTCCTACAATGAGCAGTTCTTC. As protein: CASSPPTGANSYNEQFF. The V gene is TRBV7-6, the J gene TRBJ2-1; TRBD1 matches at 8 bases. The V gene end was trimmed by 5 bases and the J gene end by 0 bases; junction bases not matched to a gene: 9. This CDR3 region has 17 residues. Germline V gene sequence: CDR1 SGHVS, CDR2 FNYEAQ.